The clone carrying this T cell receptor (beta chain) turned up a few times. This specimen belongs to a study of CD4+ T cells in melanoma. Clones were sequenced by immunoSEQ multiplex PCR, and TCRdb holds only the in-frame ones, with some missing. This table holds 13,000 to 15,000 clones, about 71% found once. The CDR3 sequence is 13 residues long. Trimming removed 1 base from V and 7 bases from J, with 8 bases in between. Germline V gene sequence: CDR1 SNHLY, CDR2 FYNNEI. Sample: cells from a culture (not recorded whether cultured in vitro). The chain combines TRBV2 with TRBJ1-5, with D possibly matching TRBD1 (5 bases). The sequence was collected from a human donor with melanoma. The DNA for the CDR3 is TGTGCCAGCAGTGAAGAGGGGCGGCAGCCCCAGCATTTT. Amino acids: CASSEEGRQPQHF. The full variable domain, its missing parts supplied by reference TRBV2 and TRBJ1-5, is EPEVTQTPSHQVTQMGQEVILRCVPISNHLYFYWYRQILGQKVEFLVSFYNNEISEKSEIFDDQFSVERPDGSNFTLKIRSTKLEDSAMYFCASSEEGRQPQHFGDGTRLSIL.